This TCR beta chain was sequenced in a study of blood T cells in healthy people across ages. Each donor had 8.5 to 10 milliliters of peripheral blood drawn. The V and J ends lost 1 base and 2 bases respectively, with 12 bases between them. The CDR3 length is 15 residues. Germline V gene lookup returns CDR1 LGHNA and CDR2 YSLEER. Study-level results: PBMCs went unsorted, and a conclusive naive versus antigen-experienced comparison was therefore prevented.

Concerning this clonotype: The antigen remains unidentified.

Alongside a J-beta primer mix, a sample-barcoded 5' primer served in a second PCR lasting roughly 6 to 11 cycles. A 12-random-nucleotide template-switch adaptor tagged each cDNA molecule. TCRdb re-derived calls from the 5' RACE reads in MiXCR, one entry per CDR3 protein. The repertoire holds 1.5 million to 2 million distinct CDR3 sequences, with over 25% as singletons. This clonotype was obtained from a woman between 25 and 40 years old in good health. V and J are TRBV4-3 and TRBJ2-7; possibly TRBD2 for D (5 bases). The sample comprised blood. CDR3 sequence (DNA): TGCGCCAGCAGCCAAGGGGGAGTCCGGACCTACGAGCAGTACTTC. This gives the protein CASSQGGVRTYEQYF.